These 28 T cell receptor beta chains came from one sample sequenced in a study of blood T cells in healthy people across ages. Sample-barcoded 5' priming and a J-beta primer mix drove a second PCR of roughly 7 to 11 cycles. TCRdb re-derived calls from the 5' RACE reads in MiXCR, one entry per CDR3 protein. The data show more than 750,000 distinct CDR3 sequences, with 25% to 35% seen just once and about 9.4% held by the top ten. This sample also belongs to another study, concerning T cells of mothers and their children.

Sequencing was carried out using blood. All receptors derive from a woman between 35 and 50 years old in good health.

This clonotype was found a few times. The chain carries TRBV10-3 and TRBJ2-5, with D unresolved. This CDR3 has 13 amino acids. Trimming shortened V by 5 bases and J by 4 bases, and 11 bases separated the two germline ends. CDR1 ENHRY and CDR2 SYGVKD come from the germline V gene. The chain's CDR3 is CAISPHVAETQYF. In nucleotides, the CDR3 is TGTGCCATCAGTCCCCACGTTGCAGAGACCCAGTACTTC.

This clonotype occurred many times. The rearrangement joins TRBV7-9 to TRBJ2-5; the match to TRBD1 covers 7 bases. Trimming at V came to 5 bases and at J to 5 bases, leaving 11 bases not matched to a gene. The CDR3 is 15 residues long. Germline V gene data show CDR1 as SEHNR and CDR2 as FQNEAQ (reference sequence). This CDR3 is CASSPEGAEGETQYF. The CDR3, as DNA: TGTGCCAGCAGCCCCGAGGGGGCTGAGGGGGAGACCCAGTACTTC.

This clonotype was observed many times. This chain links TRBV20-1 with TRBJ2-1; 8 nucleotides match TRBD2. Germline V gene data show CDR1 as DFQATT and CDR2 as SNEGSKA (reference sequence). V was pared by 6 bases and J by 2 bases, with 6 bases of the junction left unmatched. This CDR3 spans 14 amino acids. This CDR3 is CSADSGDPYNEQFF. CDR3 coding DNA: TGCAGTGCAGATAGCGGGGACCCCTACAATGAGCAGTTCTTC.

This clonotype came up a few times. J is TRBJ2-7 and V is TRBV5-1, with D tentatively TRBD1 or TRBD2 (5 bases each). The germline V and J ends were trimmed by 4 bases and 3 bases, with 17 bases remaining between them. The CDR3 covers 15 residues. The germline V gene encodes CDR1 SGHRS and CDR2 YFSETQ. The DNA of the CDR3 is TGCGCCAGCAGCCTGGCCCGGGACGGGGTCTACGAGCAGTACTTC. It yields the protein CASSLARDGVYEQYF.

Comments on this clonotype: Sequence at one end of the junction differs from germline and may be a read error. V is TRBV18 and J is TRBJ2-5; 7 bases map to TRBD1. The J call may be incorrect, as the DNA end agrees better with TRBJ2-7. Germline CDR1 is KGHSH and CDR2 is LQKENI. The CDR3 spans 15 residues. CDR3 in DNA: TGTGCCGGCTCTCCCACCGGGACAGTTGCTTACGAGCAGTACTTC. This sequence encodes CAGSPTGTVAYEQYF.

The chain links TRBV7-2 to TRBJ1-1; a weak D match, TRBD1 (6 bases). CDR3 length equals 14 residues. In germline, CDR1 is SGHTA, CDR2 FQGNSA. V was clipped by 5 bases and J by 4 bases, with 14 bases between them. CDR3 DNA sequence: TGTGCCAGCAGCCCTCAAACCAGGGGCACTGAAGCTTTCTTT. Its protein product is CASSPQTRGTEAFF.

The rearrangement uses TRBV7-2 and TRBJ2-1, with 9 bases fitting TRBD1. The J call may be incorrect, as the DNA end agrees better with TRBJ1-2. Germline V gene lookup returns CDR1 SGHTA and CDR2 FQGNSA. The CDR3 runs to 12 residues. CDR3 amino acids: CASTQGARGYTF. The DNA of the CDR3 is TGTGCCAGCACACAGGGGGCGCGGGGCTACACCTTC.

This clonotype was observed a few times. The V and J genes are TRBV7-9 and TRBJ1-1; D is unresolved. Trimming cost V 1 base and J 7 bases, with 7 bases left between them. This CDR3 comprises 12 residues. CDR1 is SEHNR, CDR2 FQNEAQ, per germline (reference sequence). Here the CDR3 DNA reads TGTGCCAGCAGCTTAGTGGCGGGTGAAGCTTTCTTT. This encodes CASSLVAGEAFF.

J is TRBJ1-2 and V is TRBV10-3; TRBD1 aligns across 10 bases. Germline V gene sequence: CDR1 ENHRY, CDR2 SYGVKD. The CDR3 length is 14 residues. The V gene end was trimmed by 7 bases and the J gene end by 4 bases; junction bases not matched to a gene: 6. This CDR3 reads CAINGQGVGYGYTF. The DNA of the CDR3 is TGTGCCATCAACGGACAGGGGGTGGGCTATGGCTACACCTTC.

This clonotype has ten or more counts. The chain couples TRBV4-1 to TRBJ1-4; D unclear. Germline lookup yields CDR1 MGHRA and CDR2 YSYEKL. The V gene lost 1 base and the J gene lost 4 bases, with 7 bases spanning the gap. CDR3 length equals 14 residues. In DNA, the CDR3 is TGCGCCAGCAGCCAAGCCTACAGTAATGAAAAACTGTTTTTT. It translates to CASSQAYSNEKLFF.

In nucleotides, the CDR3 is TGCGCCAGCAGCCCCGTAAGAGGTCGGGGCGATGAGCAGTACTTC. This gives the protein CASSPVRGRGDEQYF. This chain links TRBV5-1 with TRBJ2-7; D is tentatively TRBD1 or TRBD2 (5 bases each). This CDR3 comprises 15 residues. Germline assignment: CDR1 SGHRS and CDR2 YFSETQ. Trimming pared 4 bases from V and 7 bases from J, leaving 21 bases between.

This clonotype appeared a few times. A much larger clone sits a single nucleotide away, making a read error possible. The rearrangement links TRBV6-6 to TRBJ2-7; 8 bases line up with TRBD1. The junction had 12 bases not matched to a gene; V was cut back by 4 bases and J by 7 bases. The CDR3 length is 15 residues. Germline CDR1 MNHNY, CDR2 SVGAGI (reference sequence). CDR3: CASSFGAGGFNEQYF. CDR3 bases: TGTGCCAGCAGTTTCGGGGCAGGGGGCTTCAATGAGCAGTACTTC.

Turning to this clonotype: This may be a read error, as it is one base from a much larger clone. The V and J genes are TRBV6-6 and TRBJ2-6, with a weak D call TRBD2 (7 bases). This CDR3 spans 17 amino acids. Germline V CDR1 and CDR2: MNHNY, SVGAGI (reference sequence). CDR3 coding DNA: TGTGCCAGCAGTTACTCAGGGGGGGCCTCTGGGGCCAACGTCCGGACTTTC. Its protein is CASSYSGGASGANVRTF.

The CDR3 protein is CASSLAARGKGSPLHF. The CDR3 nucleotides read TGCGCCAGCAGCTTGGCGGCCAGGGGTAAGGGATCACCCCTCCACTTT. This chain joins TRBV5-1 and TRBJ1-6; TRBD1 might be the D (6 bases). Trimming took 0 bases from V and 10 from J, leaving 17 bases between them. Germline V gene data show CDR1 as SGHRS and CDR2 as YFSETQ. CDR3 length equals 16 residues.

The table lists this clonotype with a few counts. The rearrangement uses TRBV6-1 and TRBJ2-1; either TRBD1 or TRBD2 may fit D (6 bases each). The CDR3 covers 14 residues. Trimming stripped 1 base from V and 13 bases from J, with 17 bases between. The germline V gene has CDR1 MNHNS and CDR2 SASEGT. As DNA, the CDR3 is TGTGCCAGCAGTGAAGATCGGGGGCTGGAGACCCAGTTCTTC. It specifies CASSEDRGLETQFF.

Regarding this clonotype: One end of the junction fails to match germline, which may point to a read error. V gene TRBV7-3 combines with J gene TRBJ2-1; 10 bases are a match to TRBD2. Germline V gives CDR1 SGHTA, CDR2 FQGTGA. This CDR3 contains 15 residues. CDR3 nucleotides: TGTGTCAGCAGCTCTAGCGGGGGAGGTAACAATGAGCAGTTCTTC. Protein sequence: CVSSSSGGGNNEQFF.

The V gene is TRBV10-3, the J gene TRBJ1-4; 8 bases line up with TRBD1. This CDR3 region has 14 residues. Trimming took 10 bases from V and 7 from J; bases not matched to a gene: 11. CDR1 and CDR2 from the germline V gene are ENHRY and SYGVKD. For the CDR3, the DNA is TGTGCCACGCGAGACGGACAGGGTGCTGAAAAACTGTTTTTT. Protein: CATRDGQGAEKLFF.

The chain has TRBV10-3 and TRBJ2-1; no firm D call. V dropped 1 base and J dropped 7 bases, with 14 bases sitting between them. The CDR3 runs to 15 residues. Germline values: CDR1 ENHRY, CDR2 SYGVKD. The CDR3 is CAISEFDQKGNEQFF. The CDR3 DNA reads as TGTGCCATCAGTGAGTTCGACCAAAAGGGAAATGAGCAGTTCTTC.

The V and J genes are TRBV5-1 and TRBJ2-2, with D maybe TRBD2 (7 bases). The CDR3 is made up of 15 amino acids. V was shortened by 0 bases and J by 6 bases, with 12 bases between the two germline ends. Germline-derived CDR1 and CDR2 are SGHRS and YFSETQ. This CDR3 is CASSLVGGAAGELFF. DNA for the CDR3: TGCGCCAGCAGCTTGGTTGGGGGGGCTGCCGGGGAGCTGTTTTTT.

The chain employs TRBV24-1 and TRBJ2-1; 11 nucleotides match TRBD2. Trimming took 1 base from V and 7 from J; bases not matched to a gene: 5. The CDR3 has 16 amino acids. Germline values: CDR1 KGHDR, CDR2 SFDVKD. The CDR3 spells CATSDLRLAGINEQFF. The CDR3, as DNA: TGTGCCACCAGTGATTTAAGACTAGCGGGGATAAATGAGCAGTTCTTC.

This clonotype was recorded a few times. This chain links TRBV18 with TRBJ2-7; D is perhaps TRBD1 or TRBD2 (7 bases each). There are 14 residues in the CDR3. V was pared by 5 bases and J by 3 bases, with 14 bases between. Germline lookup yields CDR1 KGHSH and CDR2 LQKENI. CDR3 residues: CASSSGGGNYEQYF. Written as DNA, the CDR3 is TGTGCCAGCTCATCAGGGGGGGGAAACTACGAGCAGTACTTC.

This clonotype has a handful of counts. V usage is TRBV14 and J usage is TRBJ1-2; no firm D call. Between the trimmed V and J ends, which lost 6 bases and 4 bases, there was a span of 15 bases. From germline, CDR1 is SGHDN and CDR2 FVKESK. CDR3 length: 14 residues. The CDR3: CASSPGSGPYGYTF. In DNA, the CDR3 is TGTGCCAGCAGTCCGGGTTCCGGACCCTATGGCTACACCTTC. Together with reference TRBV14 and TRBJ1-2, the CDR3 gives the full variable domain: EAGVTQFPSHSVIEKGQTVTLRCDPISGHDNLYWYRRVMGKEIKFLLHFVKESKQDESGMPNNRFLAERTGGTYSTLKVQPAELEDSGVYFCASSPGSGPYGYTFGSGTRLTVV.

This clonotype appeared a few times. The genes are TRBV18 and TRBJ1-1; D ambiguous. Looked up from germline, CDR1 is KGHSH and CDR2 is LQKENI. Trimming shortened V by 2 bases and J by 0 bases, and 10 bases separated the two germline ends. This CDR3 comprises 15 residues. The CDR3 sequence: CASSPIGNMNTEAFF. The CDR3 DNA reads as TGTGCCAGCTCACCAATCGGGAATATGAACACTGAAGCTTTCTTT.

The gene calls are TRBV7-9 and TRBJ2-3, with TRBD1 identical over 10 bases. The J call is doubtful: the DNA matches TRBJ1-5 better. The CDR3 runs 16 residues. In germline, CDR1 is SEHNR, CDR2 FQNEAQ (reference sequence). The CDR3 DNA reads TGTGCCAGCAGCTTACCGACAGGGGGCAGAACAGATACGCAGCATTTT. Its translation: CASSLPTGGRTDTQHF.

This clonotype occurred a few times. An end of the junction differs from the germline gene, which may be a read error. CDR3 in DNA: TGTGCCAGCAGTTTATGGGGGGCGTCTGGTGGCTCCACCTTC. This translates into CASSLWGASGGSTF. The chain recombines TRBV27 with TRBJ1-2, with D possibly being TRBD1 (6 bases). This CDR3 region has 14 residues. The V gene's germline CDR1 is MNHEY and CDR2 SMNVEV (reference sequence).

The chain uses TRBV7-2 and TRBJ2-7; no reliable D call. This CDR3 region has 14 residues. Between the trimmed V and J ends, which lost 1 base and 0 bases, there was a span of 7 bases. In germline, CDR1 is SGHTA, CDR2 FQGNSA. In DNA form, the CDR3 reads TGTGCCAGCAGCTTAGAGCCGACCTCCTACGAGCAGTACTTC. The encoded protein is CASSLEPTSYEQYF.

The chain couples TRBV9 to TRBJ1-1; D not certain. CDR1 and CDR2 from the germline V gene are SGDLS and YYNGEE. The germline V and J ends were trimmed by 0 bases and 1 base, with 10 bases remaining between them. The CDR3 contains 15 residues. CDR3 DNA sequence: TGTGCCAGCAGCGTAGTAACAAGGACGAACACTGAAGCTTTCTTT. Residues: CASSVVTRTNTEAFF. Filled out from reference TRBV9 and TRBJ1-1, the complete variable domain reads DSGVTQTPKHLITATGQRVTLRCSPRSGDLSVYWYQQSLDQGLQFLIQYYNGEERAKGNILERFSAQQFPDLHSELNLSSLELGDSALYFCASSVVTRTNTEAFFGQGTRLTVV.

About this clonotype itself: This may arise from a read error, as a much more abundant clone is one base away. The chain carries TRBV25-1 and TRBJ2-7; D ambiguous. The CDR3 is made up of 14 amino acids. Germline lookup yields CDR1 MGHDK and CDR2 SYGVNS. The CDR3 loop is CAGSESRLSYEQYF. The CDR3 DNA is TGTGCCGGCAGTGAATCCAGGCTTTCCTACGAGCAGTACTTC.